This T cell receptor beta chain comes out of a study of T-cell reconstitution after alpha-beta-depleted transplantation in children. Findings and caveats of the study: Roughly two months post-transplant, alpha-beta T cells reportedly originated from several hundred graft clones that had expanded. A year post-transplant, T-cell counts and diversity derived mostly from newly produced T cells.

The CDR3 sequence is 15 residues long. Per germline, CDR1 SGHRS and CDR2 YFSETQ. With V trimmed by 3 bases and J by 7 bases, 8 bases remained unmatched. Preparation of the TCRbeta library was carried out with unique molecular identifiers. One entry per CDR3 protein results from TCRdb running MiXCR on the PCR reads. The sample includes 250,000 or so distinct CDR3 sequences, more than 20% of them seen just once. This clonotype came up many times. Its target is not known. The sequence was collected from a female patient aged 2-9 years who had a stem cell transplant for congenital amegakaryocytic thrombocytopenia, so the T cells may come from the graft donor. The rearrangement uses TRBV5-1 and TRBJ2-2, with 8 bases aligning to TRBD2. This specimen consisted of PBMCs, mostly from graft donor cells, obtained 360 days after TCRalphabeta/CD19-depleted stem cell transplant. This chain's CDR3 is CASSYRAGDFGELFF. CDR3 sequence (DNA): TGCGCCAGCAGCTACCGAGCGGGAGATTTCGGGGAGCTGTTTTTT.